The T cell receptor beta chain under discussion was sequenced for a study of cytomegalovirus exposure and HLA in healthy donors. The primer mix had 60 Vbeta and 13 Jbeta primers. This table comes from immunoSEQ multiplex PCR, and its TCRdb copy is limited to in-frame clones, with some not included. This table holds 250,000 to 350,000 clones, just over 85% found once. In its sample, this clone was seen once. The antigen remains unidentified. Germline trimming cut 5 bases from V and 2 bases from J; bases unmatched to any gene: 13. Germline V gene lookup returns CDR1 MNHEY and CDR2 SMNVEV (reference sequence). The CDR3 contains 17 residues. Study findings and constraints: In a later analysis, at a false discovery rate of 0.05, fewer than 20,000 TCR beta sequences were associated with HLA alleles. There were 160 or so TCR beta chains listed as cytomegalovirus-associated.

This TCR derives from a man in his forties or fifties in good health and CMV-seropositive. The material sequenced was PBMCs. This sequence joins TRBV27 and TRBJ2-7, with 9 bases fitting TRBD1. This CDR3 reads CASSPPGRGQGPYEQYF. The CDR3 DNA reads as TGTGCCAGCAGTCCCCCGGGGCGGGGACAGGGTCCCTACGAGCAGTACTTC.